The next 23 T cell receptor beta chains were all read from a single sample in a study of cytomegalovirus exposure and HLA in healthy donors. The PCR used 60 Vbeta and 13 Jbeta primers. Clones were read by immunoSEQ multiplex PCR, and TCRdb kept only the in-frame ones, dropping some. Altogether 100,000 or so clones are present, roughly 15% being singletons, with the ten largest covering over 0.65%. What was sequenced was PBMCs. These TCRs come from a female donor in good health and CMV-seronegative.

This clone was observed a handful of times. CDR3 sequence (DNA): TGTGCCAGCAGTTTACAGGGTGGTGAGCAGTACTTC. Protein sequence: CASSLQGGEQYF. The rearrangement uses TRBV9 and TRBJ2-7; TRBD1 might be the D (6 bases). The V end was cut by 5 bases, the J end by 7 bases, with 13 bases between. The germline V gene has CDR1 SGDLS and CDR2 YYNGEE. The CDR3 spans 12 residues.

This clone was counted only a few times. The chain is built from TRBV11-2 and TRBJ1-2; 9 bases align to TRBD1. With 3 bases clipped from V and 3 bases from J, the junction kept 2 bases outside the gene matches. Germline V gene data show CDR1 as SGHAT and CDR2 as FQNNGV. This CDR3 has 14 amino acids. The CDR3 DNA is TGTGCCAGCAGCTTGGGACAGGGCGACTATGGCTACACCTTC. Its translation is CASSLGQGDYGYTF.

The DNA of the CDR3 is TGTGCCAGCAGCTTGGCCGGGAACTATGGCTACACCTTC. Amino acids: CASSLAGNYGYTF. The genes are TRBV5-4 and TRBJ1-2; no clear D. Deletions cut 0 bases from V and 2 bases from J, with 5 bases between. CDR1 and CDR2 from the germline V gene are SGHNT and YYREEE (reference sequence). The CDR3 loop spans 13 amino acids.

The V call is TRBV4-1, the J call TRBJ2-7; weak D call: TRBD1 (5 bases). The germline V and J ends were trimmed by 1 base and 5 bases, with 15 bases remaining between them. The CDR3 runs 15 residues. The germline CDR1 and CDR2 sequences are MGHRA and YSYEKL. DNA for the CDR3: TGCGCCAGCAGCCAAGTAGTGAAGGGGAACGACGAGCAGTACTTC. Residues: CASSQVVKGNDEQYF.

This clone was observed a few times. The chain links TRBV12-2 to TRBJ1-2; the D segment call TRBD1 is taken from the table without a DNA check. TRBV12-2 constitutes a pseudogene. This CDR3 has 17 amino acids. The CDR3 DNA sequence: TGTGCAAGTCGCTACAGACAGGGCCTCCTGGGAGAGAATGGCTACACCTTC. This codes for CASRYRQGLLGENGYTF.

This clone was detected a few times. This sequence joins TRBV19 and TRBJ1-1; unclear D gene. The CDR3 has 14 residues. Germline CDR1 reads LNHDA; CDR2 reads SQIVND (reference sequence). Trimming stripped 5 bases from V and 6 bases from J, with 16 bases between. The CDR3 loop is CASSPQSLGAEAFF. The CDR3 region has the DNA TGTGCCAGTAGTCCCCAGTCCCTGGGCGCTGAAGCTTTCTTT.

This clone was detected a few times. This chain connects TRBV11-2 to TRBJ1-1; D perhaps matches TRBD1 (6 bases). The CDR3 totals 16 residues. Trimming stripped 3 bases from V and 0 bases from J, with 14 bases between. CDR1 is SGHAT, CDR2 FQNNGV, per germline. CDR3 sequence (DNA): TGTGCCAGCAGCTTTTTCTGGGACACCATGAACACTGAAGCTTTCTTT. It is translated as CASSFFWDTMNTEAFF.

Only a few counts were recorded for this clone. V and J are TRBV5-1 and TRBJ2-3, with D possibly being TRBD2 (5 bases). Trimming removed 4 bases at V and 4 bases at J, with 13 bases between. Germline-derived CDR1 and CDR2 are SGHRS and YFSETQ. The CDR3 length is 14 residues. CDR3: CASSLQRFSDTQYF. CDR3 DNA sequence: TGCGCCAGCAGCCTCCAGCGGTTTTCAGATACGCAGTATTTT.

Points on this clone: One end of the junction fails to match germline, which may point to a read error. The rearrangement links TRBV7-7 to TRBJ2-3, with 9 bases matching TRBD2. The CDR3 runs to 16 residues. From germline, CDR1 is SSHAT and CDR2 FNYEAQ (reference sequence). CDR3: CASSLGLAGSTDTQYF. For the CDR3, the DNA is TGTGCTAGCAGCTTAGGCCTAGCGGGGAGCACAGATACGCAGTATTTT.

The sample holds a few counts of this clone. This sequence joins TRBV7-3 and TRBJ2-1; 9 nucleotides line up with TRBD1. V shed 4 bases and J 4 bases; nucleotides not matched to a gene: 11. This CDR3 spans 17 amino acids. Germline loops: CDR1 SGHTA, CDR2 FQGTGA. CDR3 sequence reads: CASSSRGPGQGYNEQFF. The CDR3 nucleotides are TGTGCCAGCAGCTCAAGGGGTCCGGGACAGGGTTACAATGAGCAGTTCTTC.

This clone was seen a handful of times. The rearrangement joins TRBV7-8 to TRBJ2-5, with D tentatively TRBD2 (6 bases). The CDR3 spans 16 residues. Trimming cost V 4 bases and J 5 bases, with 20 bases left between them. The germline gives CDR1 SGHVS, CDR2 FQNEAQ. The CDR3 here is CASSSAGRGLRETQYF. The CDR3 DNA is TGTGCCAGCAGCTCGGCGGGGCGCGGGCTGCGGGAGACCCAGTACTTC.

This clone was picked up a small number of times. This rearrangement joins TRBV4-1 to TRBJ1-5; D remains unclear. This CDR3 is built from 20 residues. V lost 1 base, J lost 3 bases, and 25 bases lay in between. Germline CDR1 reads MGHRA; CDR2 reads YSYEKL. CDR3 in amino acids: CASSQAPEILRRTFNQPQHF. Written as DNA, the CDR3 is TGCGCCAGCAGCCAAGCCCCCGAAATATTGAGACGGACTTTCAATCAGCCCCAGCATTTT.

This sequence joins TRBV7-2 and TRBJ2-1; TRBD2 agrees at 9 bases. The CDR3 is 15 amino acids. Germline-derived CDR1 and CDR2 are SGHTA and FQGNSA. V dropped 5 bases and J dropped 8; count of bases not matched to a gene: 10. CDR3 sequence: CASSILAGKLDEQFF. CDR3 DNA sequence: TGTGCCAGCAGCATTCTAGCGGGAAAGCTGGATGAGCAGTTCTTC.

V gene TRBV28 combines with J gene TRBJ2-7; no clear D gene. The CDR3 is made up of 11 amino acids. With 5 bases removed from V and 5 bases from J, the gap between germline ends came to 7 bases. Germline assignment: CDR1 MDHEN and CDR2 SYDVKM. The DNA for the CDR3 is TGTGCCAGCAGTCTAGAACACGAGCAGTACTTC. This sequence encodes CASSLEHEQYF.

This sequence joins TRBV27 and TRBJ1-1, with unresolved D. CDR3 length: 14 amino acids. V was clipped by 3 bases and J by 0 bases, with 8 bases between them. Germline V gives CDR1 MNHEY, CDR2 SMNVEV (reference sequence). CDR3 region: CASSFGPMNTEAFF. The CDR3 DNA reads as TGTGCCAGCAGTTTCGGTCCTATGAACACTGAAGCTTTCTTT.

Only a few counts were recorded for this clone. V gene TRBV19 combines with J gene TRBJ2-7; D is unresolved. Trimming stripped 5 bases from V and 2 bases from J, with 7 bases between. The CDR3 sequence is 12 residues long. CDR1 is LNHDA and CDR2 is SQIVND in the germline V gene (reference sequence). CDR3 in amino acids: CASSLSPYEQYF. CDR3 sequence (DNA): TGTGCCAGTAGTCTGTCCCCCTACGAGCAGTACTTC.

The V and J genes are TRBV28 and TRBJ1-1; maybe TRBD1 (5 bases). Per germline, CDR1 MDHEN and CDR2 SYDVKM. Trimming stripped 5 bases from V and 1 base from J, with 11 bases between. The CDR3 loop spans 14 amino acids. CDR3 sequence (DNA): TGTGCCAGCAGTGAACAGGTCGGGAACACTGAAGCTTTCTTT. Amino acid sequence: CASSEQVGNTEAFF.

This clone appeared a few times. The chain couples TRBV5-8 to TRBJ2-7; no firm D call. This CDR3 has 11 amino acids. Germline-derived CDR1 and CDR2 are SGHTS and YDEGEE. V was trimmed by 5 bases and J by 2 bases, leaving 5 bases between them. Here the CDR3 DNA reads TGTGCCAGCAGGGCCCCCTACGAGCAGTACTTC. It yields the protein CASRAPYEQYF.

This clone was observed a few times. V is TRBV7-8 and J is TRBJ2-1; perhaps TRBD1 as D (5 bases). Germline V gives CDR1 SGHVS, CDR2 FQNEAQ. The CDR3 is made up of 14 amino acids. The V and J ends lost 2 bases and 6 bases respectively, with 11 bases between them. CDR3 bases: TGTGCCAGCAGCTTAACAACAGGAAGCAATGAGCAGTTCTTC. It encodes CASSLTTGSNEQFF.

This clone has a handful of counts. The CDR3 sequence is CASTDRVHGYTF. The CDR3 nucleotides are TGTGCCAGCACTGACAGGGTCCATGGCTACACCTTC. The V call is TRBV11-2, the J call TRBJ1-2; 7 nucleotides line up with TRBD1. This CDR3 region has 12 residues. Germline V gene sequence: CDR1 SGHAT, CDR2 FQNNGV. J was trimmed by 6 bases and V by 7 bases; bases with no gene match: 5.

This clone was seen many times. This rearrangement joins TRBV6-5 to TRBJ1-1; possible D gene TRBD1, 5 bases. This CDR3 has 13 amino acids. In germline, CDR1 is MNHEY, CDR2 SVGAGI. The V and J ends lost 6 bases and 3 bases respectively, with 11 bases between them. Here the CDR3 reads CASRARRDTEAFF. CDR3 DNA sequence: TGTGCCAGCAGGGCCCGCAGGGACACTGAAGCTTTCTTT.

This clone appeared a few times. V gene TRBV28 combines with J gene TRBJ1-4; TRBD1 is a possible D gene (5 bases). The V end was cut by 6 bases, the J end by 1 base, with 15 bases between. CDR1 is MDHEN, CDR2 SYDVKM, per germline. CDR3 length equals 16 residues. The CDR3 DNA reads as TGTGCCAGCAGGGATTCTGGGACTAGAACTAATGAAAAACTGTTTTTT. This encodes CASRDSGTRTNEKLFF.

The rearrangement links TRBV10-3 to TRBJ2-7; 7 nucleotides line up with TRBD1. In germline, CDR1 is ENHRY, CDR2 SYGVKD. Trimming removed 11 bases from V and 4 bases from J; junction bases left unmatched: 14. This CDR3 has 14 residues. The CDR3 region is CAYGEGGSGYEQYF. CDR3 coding DNA: TGTGCCTACGGAGAAGGGGGCTCAGGGTACGAGCAGTACTTC.